These T cell receptor beta chains were read from a single sample in a study of T cell responses to AZD1222 COVID-19 vaccine. The protocol was immunoSEQ multiplex PCR, while the TCRdb copy is restricted to in-frame clones and leaves out a portion. The sample includes some 130,000 clones, 93% of them seen just once. This specimen consisted of peripheral blood, obtained on day 0 of AZD1222 vaccination. These receptors were collected from an adult in good health. The CDR3 runs from the conserved cysteine through the conserved F or W. D genes are given only for firm matches. Clone size is shown for a subset of rows, as once, few, many or a class of expanded clone.

D	V	J	size	DNA	CDR3
TRBD2	TRBV25-1	TRBJ2-2	.	TGTGCCAGCATAGGGACTAGCGGGACCGGGGAGCTGTTTTTT	CASIGTSGTGELFF
.	TRBV10-1	TRBJ1-6	once	TGCGCCAGCCCACCAAACCCCACCGACAGACTGAGCTCCTATAATTCACCCCTCCACTTT	CASPPNPTDRLSSYNSPLHF
.	TRBV6-1	TRBJ1-6	once	TGTGCCAGCAGTGATTCAGGATTTAATTCACCCCTCCACTTT	CASSDSGFNSPLHF
TRBD2	TRBV7-8	TRBJ2-2	.	TGTGCCAGCAGCTCCGGGCCTAGCGGGGCAACCGGGGAGCTGTTTTTT	CASSSGPSGATGELFF
.	TRBV5-1	TRBJ1-4	.	TGCGCCAGCAGCTTGGCCGCAGAGCGTGGCGAAAAACTGTTTTTT	CASSLAAERGEKLFF
.	TRBV6-5	TRBJ2-1	.	TGTGCCAGCAGTTACACCCCGGGACCAGACAATGAGCAGTTCTTC	CASSYTPGPDNEQFF
.	TRBV6-1	TRBJ1-3	.	TGTGCCAGCAGTGATGGCCAGGGAAACACTGGAAACACCATATATTTT	CASSDGQGNTGNTIYF
.	TRBV12-3/TRBV12-4	TRBJ2-7	.	TGTGCCAGCAGACTGGACGGCTCCTACGAGCAGTACTTC	CASRLDGSYEQYF
.	TRBV24-1	TRBJ1-1	.	TGTGCCACCAGTCAAACAGGGAGTGGGACTGAAGCTTTCTTT	CATSQTGSGTEAFF
.	TRBV30	TRBJ1-5	.	TGTGCCTGGAGTGTGCAGGGAAGGCAGCCCCAGCATTTT	CAWSVQGRQPQHF
.	TRBV4-1	TRBJ2-5	.	TGCGCCAGCAGCTTAGGAGAGACCCAGTACTTC	CASSLGETQYF
.	TRBV5-6	TRBJ1-2	.	TGTGCCAGCAGCTTCGGGGTCGCCAATGGCTACACCTTC	CASSFGVANGYTF
.	TRBV15	TRBJ1-1	.	TGTGCCACCAGCAGAGATCGGGGACAAACTGAAGCTTTCTTT	CATSRDRGQTEAFF
.	TRBV7-8	TRBJ2-2	few	TGTGCCAGCAGCTCCGAACTCCACAGGGCGCGGACGGGGGAGCTGTTTTTT	CASSSELHRARTGELFF
.	TRBV6-4	TRBJ1-1	.	TGTGCCAGCAGTGACTCCATCGTTGCGAGAGGCAGGGAGAACACTGAAGCTTTCTTT	CASSDSIVARGRENTEAFF
TRBD1	TRBV18	TRBJ2-5	.	TGTGCCAGCTCGCAGACAGGGGGCTATTCCGAGACCCAGTACTTC	CASSQTGGYSETQYF
TRBD1	TRBV19	TRBJ1-2	once	TGTGCCAGTAGTATGGACAGGGGTTACTATGGCTACACCTTC	CASSMDRGYYGYTF
.	TRBV9	TRBJ2-2	few	TGTGCCAGCAGCCAATTAGCGGTGAACACCGGGGAGCTGTTTTTT	CASSQLAVNTGELFF
.	TRBV19	TRBJ2-2	.	TGTGCCAGTAGTCCTGGGGATTGGAACACCGGGGAGCTGTTTTTT	CASSPGDWNTGELFF
.	TRBV6-5	TRBJ1-2	.	TGTGCCAGCAGCCAAACCAGGGTGTCGGGCTACACCTTC	CASSQTRVSGYTF
.	TRBV6-1	TRBJ2-1	.	TGTGCCAGCAGTGAAGAAAGGGGCTCCTACAATGAGCAGTTCTTC	CASSEERGSYNEQFF
.	TRBV6-1	TRBJ1-1	.	TGTGCCAGCAGTGACCTGACAGGAGCCACTGAAGCTTTCTTT	CASSDLTGATEAFF
.	TRBV5-1	TRBJ1-1	once	TGCGCCAGCAGCCCAGGAGGGGTGGGAAGTACTGAAGCTTTCTTT	CASSPGGVGSTEAFF
.	TRBV5-5	TRBJ2-5	.	TGTGCCAGCAGCTGGGAGAAAGAGACCCAGTACTTC	CASSWEKETQYF
TRBD1	TRBV19	TRBJ1-1	.	TGTGCCAGTAGTGCCCCCGGGACAGGGGTTACGACTGAAGCTTTCTTT	CASSAPGTGVTTEAFF
TRBD1	TRBV5-4	TRBJ2-5	.	TGTGCCAGCAGCTTCGGACAGGGGGCGGAAGAGACCCAGTACTTC	CASSFGQGAEETQYF
.	TRBV29-1	TRBJ1-1	.	TGCAGCACGGGGGCGGCGGGGACTGAAGCTTTCTTT	CSTGAAGTEAFF
.	TRBV7-9	TRBJ1-2	.	TGTGCCAGCAGCTTACGGGAGAGCTATGGCTACACCTTC	CASSLRESYGYTF
TRBD2	TRBV10-3	TRBJ2-7	.	TGTGCCATCAGGTTAGCGGGGGAGTCCTACGAGCAGTACTTC	CAIRLAGESYEQYF
.	TRBV12-3/TRBV12-4	TRBJ2-5	.	TGTGCCAGCAGTTTAAACCGAAGGGAGACCCAGTACTTC	CASSLNRRETQYF
TRBD1	TRBV24-1	TRBJ1-4	.	TGTGCCACCAAGACAGGGACTAATGAAAAACTGTTTTTT	CATKTGTNEKLFF
TRBD1	TRBV11-3	TRBJ1-1	.	TGTGCCAGCACCACAGGGGACACTGAAGCTTTCTTT	CASTTGDTEAFF
.	TRBV7-9	TRBJ2-7	.	TGTGCCAGCAGTCACTCTTACGAGCAGTACTTC	CASSHSYEQYF
TRBD2	TRBV7-2	TRBJ2-7	.	TGTGCCAGCGGTAGGACTAGCCCCTACGAGCAGTACTTC	CASGRTSPYEQYF
TRBD2	TRBV5-1	TRBJ2-5	.	TGCGCCAGCAGCTTGGGCTGGGAGGGAGAGACCCAGTACTTC	CASSLGWEGETQYF